This is a list of T cell receptor beta chains from one sample in a study of Ad26.COV2.S vaccination and SARS-CoV-2 variants. The protocol was immunoSEQ multiplex PCR, while the TCRdb copy is restricted to in-frame clones and leaves out a portion. The sample lists around 300,000 clones; around 89% were seen once. Sequenced here: peripheral blood, sampled in a trial of Ad26.COV2.S vaccine versus placebo. Receptors were obtained from a person between 18 and 65 years old who received the Ad26.COV2.S COVID-19 vaccine or a placebo. Both conserved end residues are part of each CDR3. The D gene is left open where the match is weak. Part of the rows lack a size; the others show once, few, many or a class for expanded clones.

clone_size: .
v_call: TRBV24-1
j_call: TRBJ2-1
d_call: TRBD2
cdr3_nt: TGTGCCACCAGTATTACAATCGGGGGGGTGAGGGATGAGCAGTTCTTC
cdr3_aa: CATSITIGGVRDEQFF

clone_size: .
v_call: TRBV6-5
j_call: TRBJ2-3
d_call: .
cdr3_nt: TGTGCCAGCAGTCCGAGGACCTCTAGCACAGATACGCAGTATTTT
cdr3_aa: CASSPRTSSTDTQYF

clone_size: .
v_call: TRBV5-1
j_call: TRBJ2-7
d_call: .
cdr3_nt: TGCGCCAGCAGCTTGGTAGTGGGTCACGAGCAGTACTTC
cdr3_aa: CASSLVVGHEQYF

clone_size: .
v_call: TRBV27
j_call: TRBJ2-1
d_call: TRBD2
cdr3_nt: TGTGCCAGCAGTCCCTTTTCGACTAGCGGGGGGGCAAGACATGAGCAGTTCTTC
cdr3_aa: CASSPFSTSGGARHEQFF

clone_size: .
v_call: TRBV25-1
j_call: TRBJ1-6
d_call: TRBD1
cdr3_nt: TGTGCCAGCAGTGCCGAACAGGGGGCTTCACCCCTCCACTTT
cdr3_aa: CASSAEQGASPLHF

clone_size: .
v_call: TRBV27
j_call: TRBJ2-7
d_call: TRBD1
cdr3_nt: TGTGCCAGCAGTTTCCCCGGACAGGGTCGCTACGAGCAGTACTTC
cdr3_aa: CASSFPGQGRYEQYF

clone_size: .
v_call: TRBV10-3
j_call: TRBJ2-3
d_call: .
cdr3_nt: TGTGCCATCAGTGAGGGAGCGGATACAGATACGCAGTATTTT
cdr3_aa: CAISEGADTDTQYF

clone_size: .
v_call: TRBV6-6
j_call: TRBJ1-4
d_call: .
cdr3_nt: TGTGCCAGCAGTTACGGGGGCGAAAAACTGTTTTTT
cdr3_aa: CASSYGGEKLFF

clone_size: .
v_call: TRBV5-6
j_call: TRBJ2-2
d_call: .
cdr3_nt: TGTGCCAGCAGGAAACGATCGAACACCGGGGAGCTGTTTTTT
cdr3_aa: CASRKRSNTGELFF

clone_size: .
v_call: TRBV5-3
j_call: TRBJ2-3
d_call: TRBD2
cdr3_nt: TGTGCCAGAAGCACGGGACTAGCGGGAGTCTGGACAGATACGCAGTATTTT
cdr3_aa: CARSTGLAGVWTDTQYF

clone_size: few
v_call: TRBV6-5
j_call: TRBJ2-2
d_call: TRBD1
cdr3_nt: TGTGCCAGCAGGGACAGGTACCGCATCGGGGAGCTGTTTTTT
cdr3_aa: CASRDRYRIGELFF

clone_size: .
v_call: TRBV5-4
j_call: TRBJ1-1
d_call: .
cdr3_nt: TGTGCCAGCAGCTTTAGAGACATGAACACTGAAGCTTTCTTT
cdr3_aa: CASSFRDMNTEAFF

clone_size: .
v_call: TRBV7-2
j_call: TRBJ2-5
d_call: .
cdr3_nt: TGTGCCAGCAGCGGGCAGGGGCCAGAGACCCAGTACTTC
cdr3_aa: CASSGQGPETQYF

clone_size: .
v_call: TRBV7-6
j_call: TRBJ1-2
d_call: TRBD1
cdr3_nt: TGTGCCAGCAGCCCAAGCCAGACAGGGGAGCGATCTGGCTACACCTTC
cdr3_aa: CASSPSQTGERSGYTF

clone_size: .
v_call: TRBV12-3/TRBV12-4
j_call: TRBJ1-4
d_call: .
cdr3_nt: TGTGCCAGCAGTTTGTTCCGAGATGAAAAACTGTTTTTT
cdr3_aa: CASSLFRDEKLFF

clone_size: .
v_call: TRBV7-8
j_call: TRBJ2-7
d_call: .
cdr3_nt: TGTGCCAGCAGCAAAGTGACCCCCTTTCAGCAGTACTTC
cdr3_aa: CASSKVTPFQQYF